This TCR beta chain was retrieved from a study of blood T cells in healthy people across ages. Next came a second PCR, run for roughly 6 to 11 cycles, which used a sample-barcoded 5' primer along with a J-beta primer mix. Each cDNA molecule received a tag from a template-switch adaptor that had 12 random nucleotides. TCRdb ran MiXCR on the 5' RACE reads and lists one entry per CDR3 protein. The sample records some 1.8 million distinct CDR3 sequences, around 42% being singletons. The table lists this clonotype with a count of one. Caucasian, healthy and from Russia, the donors were aged between about 6 and 90. CDR3 length equals 14 residues. Trimming removed 1 base at V and 10 bases at J, with 16 bases between. Germline-derived CDR1 and CDR2 are DFQATT and SNEGSKA (reference sequence).

The rearrangement uses TRBV20-1 and TRBJ1-4; D is uncertain. The material sequenced was blood. The receptor was isolated from a human donor in good health. Written as DNA, the CDR3 is TGCAGTGCTAGAGCTCGGCCCGTGGATGGAAAACTGTTTTTT. Amino acid sequence: CSARARPVDGKLFF.